This T cell receptor beta chain was sequenced during a study of blood T cell repertoires in COVID-19. About the study: Italy, Spain and the United States were the sources of the convalescent and acute COVID-19 samples. In each case, the material was cDNA or gDNA derived from T cells, B-cell-depleted T cells, or PBMCs.

Unmatched junction bases numbered 4, after V lost 4 bases and J lost 5 bases. CDR1 is SGHTA, CDR2 FQGNSA, per germline. The CDR3 has 15 residues. In the original analysis: Amplification from reference gene primers served as the basis for estimated nucleated cell counts. The data were produced by immunoSEQ multiplex PCR, yet TCRdb's version contains in-frame clones alone and is incomplete. For V, J and clone size, that table is used; D and trimming come from the DNA. The repertoire includes around 120,000 clones, 90% of them detected once, and 1.8% sits in the top ten. This TCR derives from a human donor with active COVID-19. The donor label of this sample is uncertain. The specimen was peripheral blood. The chain combines TRBV7-2 with TRBJ2-1; 11 bases align to TRBD1. CDR3 loop: CASSYGQGAHNEQFF. The CDR3 coding sequence is TGTGCCAGCAGCTACGGACAGGGGGCTCACAATGAGCAGTTCTTC.